This paragraph covers one T cell receptor beta chain sequence. The antigen is unknown. The method was immunoSEQ multiplex PCR; TCRdb's version includes in-frame clones alone and lacks a portion of them. The sample lists about 4,000 clones; approximately 50% were seen once. This sample was included in a study of coeliac disease. Notes on the study in general: TRB repertoires were largely private, with most amino acid sequences found in only one sample. The authors considered this approach unsuitable for unbiased detection of gliadin-specific T cells. Published gliadin-specific TRB sequences appeared in about 55% of the 18 coeliac samples, 1 of 6 controls.

CDR1 is LNHDA, CDR2 SQIVND, per germline (reference sequence). This CDR3 region has 17 residues. The trim removed 8 bases at V and 0 bases at J, leaving 12 bases unmatched. Sequenced sample: lymphocytes from the gut lamina propria. The clonotype originates from a man between 65 and 85 years old without celiac disease. The rearrangement uses TRBV19 and TRBJ1-4, with 7 bases aligning to TRBD1. The CDR3 DNA sequence: TGTGCCAGTGGGACCGGGACAGCAGGTGCAACTAATGAAAAACTGTTTTTT. It codes for CASGTGTAGATNEKLFF.